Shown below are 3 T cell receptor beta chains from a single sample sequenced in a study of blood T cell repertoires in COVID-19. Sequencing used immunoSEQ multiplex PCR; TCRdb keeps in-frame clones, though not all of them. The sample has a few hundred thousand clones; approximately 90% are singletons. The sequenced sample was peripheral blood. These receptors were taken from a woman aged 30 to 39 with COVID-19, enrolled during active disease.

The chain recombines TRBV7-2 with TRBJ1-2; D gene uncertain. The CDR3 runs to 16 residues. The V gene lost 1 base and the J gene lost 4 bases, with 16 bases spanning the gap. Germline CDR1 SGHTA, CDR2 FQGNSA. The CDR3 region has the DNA TGTGCCAGCAGCTTAGAGGGAGAACTATGGAGCTATGGCTACACCTTC. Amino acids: CASSLEGELWSYGYTF.

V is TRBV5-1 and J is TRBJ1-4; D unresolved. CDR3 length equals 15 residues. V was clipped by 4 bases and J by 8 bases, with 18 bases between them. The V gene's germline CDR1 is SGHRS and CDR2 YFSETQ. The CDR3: CASSPEVPGEEKLFF. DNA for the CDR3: TGCGCCAGCAGCCCGGAGGTGCCCGGCGAGGAAAAACTGTTTTTT.

The CDR3 loop is CATSTQGRDTYEQYF. CDR3 coding DNA: TGTGCCACCAGCACACAGGGTAGAGATACCTACGAGCAGTACTTC. The genes are TRBV24-1 and TRBJ2-7; possible D gene TRBD1, 6 bases. In germline, CDR1 is KGHDR, CDR2 SFDVKD. Trimming cost V 7 bases and J 2 bases, with 17 bases left between them. This CDR3 spans 15 amino acids.